Here is one TCR beta chain with its context. Trimming removed 5 bases at V and 0 bases at J, with 11 bases between. CDR1 and CDR2 (germline): LNHDA, SQIVND (reference sequence). The CDR3 length is 15 residues. TCRdb ran MiXCR on the PCR reads and lists one entry per CDR3 protein. The sample shows tens of thousands of distinct CDR3 sequences, 45% to 65% of them seen only once. This record comes from a study of CDR3 diversity in severe acne. The sample comprised blood. This sequence originates from a male donor in good health, without acne. The V call is TRBV19, the J call TRBJ1-3; unclear D gene. The CDR3 is CASSSDARSGNTIYF. The CDR3 DNA follows: TGTGCCAGTAGTTCCGACGCCCGCTCTGGAAACACCATATATTTT.